Below are 3 T cell receptor beta chains sequenced from a single sample in a study of blood T cell repertoires in COVID-19. Assay: immunoSEQ multiplex PCR; the TCRdb copy retains only in-frame clones and omits some. The sample yields approximately 200,000 clones, approximately 80% seen once. Input material: PBMCs or T cells enriched from blood (not recorded which). The receptors stem from a man aged 60 to 75 who had recovered from COVID-19.

The rearrangement links TRBV30 to TRBJ1-2, with D uncertain. The ends were cut back, 2 bases at V and 2 bases at J, with 9 bases in the middle. Germline CDR1 GTSNPN, CDR2 SVGIG (reference sequence). This CDR3 is 13 amino acids long. This chain's CDR3 is CAWSIGLNYGYTF. CDR3 DNA sequence: TGTGCCTGGAGTATTGGACTGAACTATGGCTACACCTTC.

The chain couples TRBV4-3 to TRBJ1-2; unclear D gene. Germline values: CDR1 LGHNA, CDR2 YSLEER. V was pared by 0 bases and J by 7 bases, with 21 bases between. This CDR3 has 17 residues. CDR3 loop: CASSQEFTDLLLRGYTF. CDR3 in DNA: TGCGCCAGCAGCCAAGAATTCACAGACCTACTGCTCCGTGGCTACACCTTC.

The gene calls are TRBV19 and TRBJ2-7; possible D gene TRBD1, 6 bases. The V end lost 5 bases, the J end lost 7 bases, and 18 bases lay between the germline ends. The CDR3 runs to 14 residues. Germline values: CDR1 LNHDA, CDR2 SQIVND (reference sequence). CDR3 loop: CASSVRLRDTEQYF. CDR3 nucleotide sequence: TGTGCCAGTAGTGTCAGACTCCGGGACACTGAGCAGTACTTC.